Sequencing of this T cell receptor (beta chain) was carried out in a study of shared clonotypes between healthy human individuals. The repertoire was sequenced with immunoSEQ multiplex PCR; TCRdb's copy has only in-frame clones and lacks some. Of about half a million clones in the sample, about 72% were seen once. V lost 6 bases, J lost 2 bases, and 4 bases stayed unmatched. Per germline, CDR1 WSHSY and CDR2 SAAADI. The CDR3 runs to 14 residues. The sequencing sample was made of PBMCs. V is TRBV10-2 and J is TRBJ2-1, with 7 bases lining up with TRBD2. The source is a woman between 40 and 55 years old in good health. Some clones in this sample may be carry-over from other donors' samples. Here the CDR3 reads CASSRDYPYNEQFF. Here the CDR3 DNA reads TGCGCCAGCAGCCGGGACTACCCCTACAATGAGCAGTTCTTC.